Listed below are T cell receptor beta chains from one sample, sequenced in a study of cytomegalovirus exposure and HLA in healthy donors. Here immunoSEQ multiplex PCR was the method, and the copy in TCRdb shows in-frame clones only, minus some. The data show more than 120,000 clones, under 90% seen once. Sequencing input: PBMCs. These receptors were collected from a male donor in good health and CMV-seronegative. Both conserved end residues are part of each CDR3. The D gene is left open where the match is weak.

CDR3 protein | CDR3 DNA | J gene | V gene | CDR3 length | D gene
CASSSRPGTGLYEQYF | TGTGCCAGCAGCTCTCGTCCCGGGACAGGTCTCTACGAGCAGTACTTC | TRBJ2-7 | TRBV7-9 | 16 | TRBD1
CASSSGGAYGYTF | TGTGCCAGCAGCTCCGGGGGGGCCTATGGCTACACCTTC | TRBJ1-2 | TRBV5-4 | 13 | -
CASSLFPSLEQYF | TGTGCCAGCAGCTTATTCCCTTCTCTCGAGCAGTACTTC | TRBJ2-7 | TRBV7-9 | 13 | -
CSAAAGGGEKLFF | TGCAGCGCCGCGGCGGGGGGGGGTGAAAAACTGTTTTTT | TRBJ1-4 | TRBV29-1 | 13 | -
CASSPSRDRIYIF | TGTGCCAGCAGCCCGTCCCGGGACAGGATATACATCTTC | TRBJ1-2 | TRBV2 | 13 | TRBD1
CASSLVLAGGGYEQYF | TGCGCCAGCAGCTTGGTCCTAGCGGGAGGGGGATACGAGCAGTACTTC | TRBJ2-7 | TRBV5-1 | 16 | TRBD2
CATSLDLGEQFF | TGTGCCACCAGCCTAGACCTGGGTGAGCAGTTCTTC | TRBJ2-1 | TRBV10-3 | 12 | -
CASSVEAGGPKRHNEQFF | TGTGCCAGCAGCGTCGAAGCGGGAGGGCCAAAGAGGCACAATGAGCAGTTCTTC | TRBJ2-1 | TRBV9 | 18 | TRBD2
CASGSSASGPVLPTQYF | TGTGCCAGCGGATCATCCGCCTCTGGGCCGGTTCTTCCTACGCAGTATTTT | TRBJ2-3 | TRBV5-4 | 17 | -
CASSLARGSTYNEQFF | TGTGCCAGCAGCTTGGCGCGGGGGTCCACCTACAATGAGCAGTTCTTC | TRBJ2-1 | TRBV5-6 | 16 | TRBD2
CSARQGLKGDEQYF | TGCAGCGCAAGACAGGGGCTCAAGGGGGACGAGCAGTACTTC | TRBJ2-7 | TRBV29-1 | 14 | TRBD1
CASSQGGTPYNEQFF | TGTGCCAGCAGTCAGGGCGGGACTCCATACAATGAGCAGTTCTTC | TRBJ2-1 | TRBV6-6 | 15 | -
CASSPSGNGETQYF | TGTGCCAGCAGCCCCAGCGGGAATGGGGAGACCCAGTACTTC | TRBJ2-5 | TRBV11-2 | 14 | TRBD2
CASSLAGTSPLHF | TGTGCCAGCAGCTTGGCAGGCACGTCACCCCTCCACTTT | TRBJ1-6 | TRBV5-8 | 13 | -
CASSPAGAGVREQYF | TGTGCCAGCAGCCCAGCGGGAGCGGGAGTGCGAGAGCAGTACTTC | TRBJ2-5 | TRBV6-5 | 15 | TRBD2
CASSARTSGPTDTQYF | TGTGCCAGCAGCGCCCGGACTAGCGGGCCCACAGATACGCAGTATTTT | TRBJ2-3 | TRBV11-3 | 16 | TRBD2